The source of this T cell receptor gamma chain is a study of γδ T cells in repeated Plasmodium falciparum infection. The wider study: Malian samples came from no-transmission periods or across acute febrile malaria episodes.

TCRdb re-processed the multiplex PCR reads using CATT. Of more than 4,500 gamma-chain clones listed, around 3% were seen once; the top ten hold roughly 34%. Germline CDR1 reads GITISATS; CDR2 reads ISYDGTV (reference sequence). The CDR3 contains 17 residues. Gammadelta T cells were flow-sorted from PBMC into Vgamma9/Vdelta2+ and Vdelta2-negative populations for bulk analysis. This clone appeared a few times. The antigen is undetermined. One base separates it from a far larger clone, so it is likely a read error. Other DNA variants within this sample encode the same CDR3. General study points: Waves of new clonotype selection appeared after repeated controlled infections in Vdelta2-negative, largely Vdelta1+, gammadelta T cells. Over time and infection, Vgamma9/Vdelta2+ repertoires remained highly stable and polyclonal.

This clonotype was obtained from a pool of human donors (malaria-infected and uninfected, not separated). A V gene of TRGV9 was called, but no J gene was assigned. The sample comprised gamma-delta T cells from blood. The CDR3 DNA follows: TGTGCCTTGTGGGAGCAAAGGCAAGAGTTGGGCAAAAAAATCAAGGTATTC. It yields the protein CALWEQRQELGKKIKVF.